This TCR beta chain appears in the sequencing data of a study of blood T cells in healthy people across ages. Study-wide findings and caveats: Diversity was higher, and naive CD4+ cells more numerous, in long-lived donors than in aged donors.

This clonotype was seen a single time. Its antigen is undetermined. Alongside a J-beta primer mix, a sample-barcoded 5' primer served in a second PCR lasting about 7 to 12 cycles. TCRdb reprocessed the 5' RACE reads via MiXCR and lists one record per CDR3 protein. The sample lists 1.5 million to 1.9 million distinct CDR3 sequences, approximately 39% occurring once. The source is a woman in her late teens or twenties in good health. Sequenced material: blood.

In nucleotides, the CDR3 is TGTGCCAGCAGTGATGGGCGACAGCCCCAGCATTTT. This gives the protein CASSDGRQPQHF. The chain recombines TRBV25-1 with TRBJ1-5; no firm D call. Trimming pared 3 bases from V and 7 bases from J, leaving 7 bases between. Germline V gene sequence: CDR1 MGHDK, CDR2 SYGVNS. CDR3 size: 12 residues.